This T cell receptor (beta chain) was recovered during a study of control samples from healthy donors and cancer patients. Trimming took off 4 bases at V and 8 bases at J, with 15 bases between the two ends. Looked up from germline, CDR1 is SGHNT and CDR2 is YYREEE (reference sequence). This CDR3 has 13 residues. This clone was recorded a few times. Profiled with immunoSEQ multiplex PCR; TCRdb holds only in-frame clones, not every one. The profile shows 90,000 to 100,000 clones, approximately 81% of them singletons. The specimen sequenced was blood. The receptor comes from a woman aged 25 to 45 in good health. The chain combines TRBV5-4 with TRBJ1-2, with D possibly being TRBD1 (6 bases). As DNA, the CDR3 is TGTGCCAGCAGCCTCGGGGGCCCGTGGGGCTACACCTTC. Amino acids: CASSLGGPWGYTF.